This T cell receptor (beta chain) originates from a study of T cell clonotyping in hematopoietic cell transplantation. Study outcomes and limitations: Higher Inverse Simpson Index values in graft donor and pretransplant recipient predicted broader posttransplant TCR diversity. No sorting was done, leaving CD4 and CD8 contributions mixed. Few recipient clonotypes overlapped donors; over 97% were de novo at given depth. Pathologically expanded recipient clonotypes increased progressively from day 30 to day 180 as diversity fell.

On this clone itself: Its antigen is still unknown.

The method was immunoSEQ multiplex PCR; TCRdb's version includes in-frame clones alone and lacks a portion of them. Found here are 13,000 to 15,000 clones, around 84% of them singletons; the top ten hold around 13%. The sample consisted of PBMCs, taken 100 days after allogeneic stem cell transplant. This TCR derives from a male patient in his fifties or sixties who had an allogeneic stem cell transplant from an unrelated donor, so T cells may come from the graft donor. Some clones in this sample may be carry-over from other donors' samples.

In nucleotides, the CDR3 is TGTGCCAGCAGTAGTAGGGGAACAGAGACCCAGTACTTC. It codes for CASSSRGTETQYF. This sequence joins TRBV9 and TRBJ2-5, with a possible D match to TRBD1 (5 bases). The CDR3 consists of 13 residues. Germline CDR1 reads SGDLS; CDR2 reads YYNGEE. Deletions cut 5 bases from V and 4 bases from J, with 12 bases between.